The rows below give T cell receptor beta chains drawn from one sample of a study of identical twins. One entry per CDR3 protein, called by TCRdb with MiXCR from the 5' RACE reads. This sample has under 300,000 distinct CDR3 sequences, with 6.5% found just once. These data are also associated with another study on T cells expressing NK-cell markers.

Sequences were obtained from CD8+ T cells sorted from blood. These receptors all come from a woman between 18 and 30 years old in good health. Each CDR3 is given with its conserved first and last residue. D genes are given only for firm matches. The size entry is marked missing in some rows and otherwise reads once, few, many or a size class.

TGTGCCAGCAGCCCTCACGATCATGAAGCTTTCTTT,CASSPHDHEAFF,TRBV7-9,many,NA,TRBJ1-1
TGTGCCAGCAGTTACTCGAGCTTAGGTAGGGACATCTCCTACGAGCAGTACTTC,CASSYSSLGRDISYEQYF,TRBV6-5,NA,NA,TRBJ2-7
TGCAGTGCTACGGGACTAGCGGGGGGGCTCGGCACAGATACGCAGTATTTT,CSATGLAGGLGTDTQYF,TRBV20-1,few,TRBD2,TRBJ2-3
TGCGCCAGCAGTTTAGGCGGCGGCCCAAGGGACGAGCAGTACTTC,CASSLGGGPRDEQYF,TRBV5-1,NA,NA,TRBJ2-7
TGTGCCAGCAGCTTGGGTATCGGGGGCACTGAAGCTTTCTTT,CASSLGIGGTEAFF,TRBV5-5,many,NA,TRBJ1-1
TGTGCCAGCAGTGAGAGGGGAAGCGGGAGGAACCGATACGAGCAGTACTTC,CASSERGSGRNRYEQYF,TRBV6-2/TRBV6-3,few,TRBD2,TRBJ2-7
TGTGCCAGCACCACCTGGACAGGGAACACCGGGGAGCTGTTTTTT,CASTTWTGNTGELFF,TRBV6-1,few,TRBD1,TRBJ2-2
TGTGCCAGCAGTTGGTCCGCTAGCGGGAACCCGCGGGAGCAGTACTTC,CASSWSASGNPREQYF,TRBV27,NA,TRBD2,TRBJ2-7
TGTGCCAGCAGCTTAGAAGGGGGGTACACTGAAGCTTTCTTT,CASSLEGGYTEAFF,TRBV7-3,NA,NA,TRBJ1-1
TGTGCCAGCAGTTTACCTTACCAGCCCCAGCATTTT,CASSLPYQPQHF,TRBV12-3/TRBV12-4,many,NA,TRBJ1-5
TGTGCCAGCAGCTTAGTTCCAGGTGGCGGCGATGAGCAGTTCTTC,CASSLVPGGGDEQFF,TRBV7-6,many,NA,TRBJ2-1
TGCGCCAGCAGCCAAGGTTCGACCGGGACTAGCGGGAGCTACGAGCAGTACTTC,CASSQGSTGTSGSYEQYF,TRBV4-3,NA,TRBD2,TRBJ2-7
TGTGCCAGCAGCTTGATCCTAGCGGGAACCTTAGGGAATGAGCAGTTCTTC,CASSLILAGTLGNEQFF,TRBV5-5,many,TRBD2,TRBJ2-1
TGTGCCAGCAGCTCCCCCCCGGGGCGGGAGACCCAGTACTTC,CASSSPPGRETQYF,TRBV5-6,many,NA,TRBJ2-5
TGTGCCAGCAGTTACTCACCGGACAGATTGTCCACTGAAGCTTTCTTT,CASSYSPDRLSTEAFF,TRBV6-5,few,NA,TRBJ1-1
TGTGCCAGCAGCTTGGGACAGGCTAGAGATACGCAGTATTTT,CASSLGQARDTQYF,TRBV5-5,few,NA,TRBJ2-3
TGCGCCAGCAGCCCGCGGACAGGTTTGAACACTGAAGCTTTCTTT,CASSPRTGLNTEAFF,TRBV5-1,few,TRBD1,TRBJ1-1
TGTGCCAGCAGCGGGACTAGCGGCACAGATACGCAGTATTTT,CASSGTSGTDTQYF,TRBV7-6,many,TRBD2,TRBJ2-3
TGTGCCAGCAGCGTAGGGACCGGAGGGACAGATACGCAGTATTTT,CASSVGTGGTDTQYF,TRBV9,NA,NA,TRBJ2-3
TGTGCCAGCAGCTTAGAAGCGGGAGGGCCCTCCAGTAACATTCAGTACTTC,CASSLEAGGPSSNIQYF,TRBV11-2,many,TRBD2,TRBJ2-4
TGTGCCAGCAGTTTCGGGGGGGCGAGCAATGAGCAGTTCTTC,CASSFGGASNEQFF,TRBV12-3/TRBV12-4,many,TRBD2,TRBJ2-1
TGTGCCAGCACCCAATCCACTACTAGCGGGGCTCAAGCAGAACGGATCTTC,CASTQSTTSGAQAERIF,TRBV12-3/TRBV12-4,NA,TRBD2,TRBJ2-1
TGTGCCAGCAGTGAACCGATGATAGCGGGAGCAGAGACCCAGTACTTC,CASSEPMIAGAETQYF,TRBV6-1,many,TRBD2,TRBJ2-5
TGTGCCAGCACCCCCGGGGCGGCTAGCACAGATACGCAGTATTTT,CASTPGAASTDTQYF,TRBV6-1,NA,NA,TRBJ2-3
TGTGCCAGTAGTATGGCAGGGGGTAGACAAGAGACCCAGTACTTC,CASSMAGGRQETQYF,TRBV19,few,TRBD1,TRBJ2-5
TGTGCCAGCAGCGCGGGGGTTTCCTACGAGCAGTACTTC,CASSAGVSYEQYF,TRBV7-2,NA,TRBD2,TRBJ2-7
TGCAGTGCCAGGGACTCCGGGTCGGAAAAACTGTTTTTT,CSARDSGSEKLFF,TRBV20-1,many,NA,TRBJ1-4
TGTGCCAGCAGTTACTTTTTACTAGCGGGGGGCTATGAGCAGTTCTTC,CASSYFLLAGGYEQFF,TRBV6-2/TRBV6-3,NA,TRBD2,TRBJ2-1
TGTGCCAGCAGTTTGACGACCTATGGGGAGACCCAGTACTTC,CASSLTTYGETQYF,TRBV7-9,few,NA,TRBJ2-5
TGTGCCAGCAGCTTTGGGGGAGTCGGGGAGACCCAGTACTTC,CASSFGGVGETQYF,TRBV7-9,few,NA,TRBJ2-5
TGTGCCAGCAGCTTAACAGTTGGCGGGGAGACCCAGTACTTC,CASSLTVGGETQYF,TRBV7-3,few,NA,TRBJ2-5
TGTGCCAGCAGTATGACAGAGGCTGGATTTGAAGCTTTCTTT,CASSMTEAGFEAFF,TRBV27,few,NA,TRBJ1-1
TGTGCCAGCAGCCCCCGGATGTTCTACGAGCAGTACTTC,CASSPRMFYEQYF,TRBV6-2/TRBV6-3,few,NA,TRBJ2-7
TGTGCCAGCAGCCAAGGAGCGGACAGGGGTTACGAGCAGTACTTC,CASSQGADRGYEQYF,TRBV3-1,NA,TRBD1,TRBJ2-7
TGTGCCAGCAGCCAACTCTTAAGGACTAGCCCTCAGGAGGAGCAGTACTTC,CASSQLLRTSPQEEQYF,TRBV14,few,TRBD2,TRBJ2-7
TGTGCCAGCAGCTTAGACGGGCGTCAGGGTTCTGGCAATGAGCAGTTCTTC,CASSLDGRQGSGNEQFF,TRBV7-3,few,NA,TRBJ2-1
TGTGCCAGCATGTTGCTAGCGGGAGGGGTCACCGGGGAGCTGTTTTTT,CASMLLAGGVTGELFF,TRBV27,NA,TRBD2,TRBJ2-2
TGTGCCAGCAGCTTCCCCCTAGCGGGAGGTCAGAATGAGCAGTTCTTC,CASSFPLAGGQNEQFF,TRBV7-9,few,TRBD2,TRBJ2-1
TGTGCTAGTGGTGAGGGACTCGGTCAGCCCCAGCATTTT,CASGEGLGQPQHF,TRBV12-5,NA,NA,TRBJ1-5
TGTGCCAGCAGCTTAGGAACCTCTGAAGCTTTCTTT,CASSLGTSEAFF,TRBV11-2,few,NA,TRBJ1-1
TGTGCCAGCAGCTTTAGTGTGAGGACTAGCGGCTCCAACGGGGAGCTGTTTTTT,CASSFSVRTSGSNGELFF,TRBV11-1,NA,TRBD2,TRBJ2-2
TGCAGTGCTAGAGTTGTAGGGGGGGCTTTGGGAGCTTTCTTT,CSARVVGGALGAFF,TRBV20-1,NA,NA,TRBJ1-1
TGTGCCAGCAGCGTTTGGGGGGCCCGTCAAGAGACCCAGTACTTC,CASSVWGARQETQYF,TRBV9,few,NA,TRBJ2-5
TGTGCCAGCAGTGACTTGGACGGGTACAATGAGCAGTTCTTC,CASSDLDGYNEQFF,TRBV2,many,NA,TRBJ2-1
TGCAGCGTTGAAACGTATGGGACAGTTTATGGCTACACCTTC,CSVETYGTVYGYTF,TRBV29-1,few,TRBD1,TRBJ1-2
TGTGCCAGCAGTTCTCTAGATACAGATACGCAGTATTTT,CASSSLDTDTQYF,TRBV28,NA,NA,TRBJ2-3
TGTGCCAGCAGTTACCCCGGGACTAGCGGAAAAGAGACCCAGTACTTC,CASSYPGTSGKETQYF,TRBV6-2/TRBV6-3,few,TRBD2,TRBJ2-5
TGTGCCAGCAGCCCCCGGGACAGGGCAGATACGCAGTATTTT,CASSPRDRADTQYF,TRBV7-8,NA,TRBD1,TRBJ2-3
TGCGCCAGCAGCCAAGATCGGGCTTACGAGCAGTACTTC,CASSQDRAYEQYF,TRBV4-3,many,NA,TRBJ2-7